This T cell receptor beta chain was sequenced during a study of CD8 T cells in Susac syndrome. Random hexamers were used to reverse transcribe an amount of roughly 0.5 to 1 ug RNA. Amplification of the TCR beta CDR3 was carried out by immunoSEQ multiplex PCR, which spanned a total of 54 Vbeta and 13 Jbeta segments. Each CDR3 protein is one row after TCRdb ran MiXCR on the immunoSEQ multiplex PCR reads. The sample lists around 200,000 distinct CDR3 sequences; around 95% were seen once. From blood CD8+ and CD4+ T cells, the TCR beta chain was sequenced. Negative isolation was applied to CD8+ and CD4+ T cells, and FACS enrichment was applied to TEMRA cells. From germline, CDR1 is LGHDT and CDR2 YNNKEL (reference sequence). The V gene lost 1 base and the J gene lost 5 bases, with 11 bases spanning the gap. The CDR3 covers 15 residues.

Sequencing used CD4+ T cells from PBMCs. This rearrangement joins TRBV3-1 to TRBJ2-2, with D possibly matching TRBD1 (6 bases). This TCR derives from a human donor with multiple sclerosis. CDR3 loop: CASSQVAQGTGELFF. CDR3 in DNA: TGTGCCAGCAGCCAAGTGGCACAGGGTACCGGGGAGCTGTTTTTT. Complete variable domain (other parts from reference TRBV3-1 and TRBJ2-2): DTAVSQTPKYLVTQMGNDKSIKCEQNLGHDTMYWYKQDSKKFLKIMFSYNNKELIINETVPNRFSPKSPDKAHLNLHINSLELGDSAVYFCASSQVAQGTGELFFGEGSRLTVL.